This T cell receptor (beta chain) was sequenced in a study of T cell changes during pregnancy in multiple sclerosis. Clones were sequenced by immunoSEQ multiplex PCR, and TCRdb holds only the in-frame ones, with some missing. There are 40,000 to 55,000 clones in the sample; about 89% occur only once, and under 0.7% lies in the top ten. Sample: CD4+ T cells from peripheral blood mononuclear cells, taken in the first trimester of pregnancy. The receptor's source is a female donor with multiple sclerosis, enrolled in a pregnancy study.

Here the CDR3 reads CASRAQGGRGEQYF. The CDR3 DNA sequence: TGTGCCAGTAGGGCTCAGGGGGGAAGGGGGGAGCAGTACTTC. This rearrangement joins TRBV19 to TRBJ2-7, with D possibly being TRBD1 (7 bases). This CDR3 has 14 residues. Trimming pared 6 bases from V and 7 bases from J, leaving 19 bases between. Germline CDR1 reads LNHDA; CDR2 reads SQIVND (reference sequence).